Each of the 6 T cell receptor beta chains below was sequenced from the same sample in a study of OX40 agonist ivuxolimab in advanced cancers. Profiling relied on immunoSEQ multiplex PCR, and the TCRdb table lists in-frame clones only, not all of them. The table lists about 99,000 clones, around 94% of them singletons. The material was CD4+ or CD8+ T cells sorted from blood, obtained in a trial of the OX40 agonist ivuxolimab. These TCRs come from an adult with an advanced solid tumor such as melanoma, head and neck, liver or kidney cancer.

This sequence joins TRBV5-1 and TRBJ2-1; no clear D. Trimming pared 1 base from V and 7 bases from J, leaving 15 bases between. CDR3 length equals 15 residues. Germline V CDR1 and CDR2: SGHRS, YFSETQ. This CDR3 is CASSLSVASLNEQFF. CDR3 DNA: TGCGCCAGCAGCTTGTCCGTGGCCTCCCTGAATGAGCAGTTCTTC.

This chain joins TRBV19 and TRBJ1-1; D not certain. Deletions cut 4 bases from V and 1 base from J, with 16 bases between. The CDR3 length is 16 residues. Germline V lookup: CDR1 LNHDA, CDR2 SQIVND (reference sequence). The CDR3 region is CASSTRPWTGNTEAFF. The CDR3 coding sequence is TGTGCCAGTAGTACCCGCCCTTGGACTGGGAACACTGAAGCTTTCTTT.

Only one count was recorded for this clone. The chain has TRBV2 and TRBJ1-4; a possible D gene is TRBD1 (6 bases). Germline V gene sequence: CDR1 SNHLY, CDR2 FYNNEI. CDR3 size: 15 residues. V lost 4 bases to trimming and J lost 8 bases, with 17 bases between them. The CDR3 bases are TGTGCCAGCAGTGTGGGAGGGGGAGGTCGAGAAAAACTGTTTTTT. Its translation: CASSVGGGGREKLFF.

CDR3 bases: TGCGCCACCGAAGACAAGGACCCTTACGAGCAGTACTTC. The encoded protein is CATEDKDPYEQYF. The chain is built from TRBV10-1 and TRBJ2-7; D is uncertain. The germline V gene encodes CDR1 WNHNN and CDR2 SYGVQD (reference sequence). The CDR3 is 13 residues long. V was cut by 10 bases and J by 4 bases, with 17 bases left in between.

J is TRBJ2-5 and V is TRBV5-6; 8 bases map to TRBD2. CDR1 is SGHDT, CDR2 YYEEEE, per germline. This CDR3 has 15 amino acids. Trimming cost V 4 bases and J 4 bases; bases outside gene matches: 9. This CDR3 is CASSPGGAGGETQYF. The CDR3 DNA reads TGTGCCAGCAGCCCCGGGGGGGCCGGGGGAGAGACCCAGTACTTC.

The chain has TRBV9 and TRBJ2-1; TRBD2 matches at 10 bases. Unmatched junction bases numbered 10, after V lost 0 bases and J lost 7 bases. The germline CDR1 and CDR2 sequences are SGDLS and YYNGEE. CDR3 length: 17 amino acids. The CDR3 is CASSVAPSGRTGNEQFF. CDR3 bases: TGTGCCAGCAGCGTAGCGCCTAGCGGGAGAACGGGGAATGAGCAGTTCTTC. Filled out from reference TRBV9 and TRBJ2-1, the complete variable domain reads DSGVTQTPKHLITATGQRVTLRCSPRSGDLSVYWYQQSLDQGLQFLIQYYNGEERAKGNILERFSAQQFPDLHSELNLSSLELGDSALYFCASSVAPSGRTGNEQFFGPGTRLTVL.